The 15 T cell receptor beta chains given below trace back to one sample, sequenced in a study of blood T cell repertoires in COVID-19. Data came from immunoSEQ multiplex PCR; TCRdb stores just in-frame clones and leaves some out. The repertoire holds more than 110,000 clones, with about 79% as singletons. The sequenced sample consisted of peripheral blood. These receptors originate from a woman older than 75 with active or convalescent COVID-19.

The chain carries TRBV6-5 and TRBJ2-2, with 13 positions matching TRBD2. From germline, CDR1 is MNHEY and CDR2 SVGAGI. Losses at the gene ends were 6 bases for V and 4 bases for J; bases not matched to a gene: 2. This CDR3 is built from 15 residues. CDR3 loop: CASRLAGGGTGELFF. In DNA form, the CDR3 reads TGTGCCAGCAGACTAGCGGGGGGGGGCACCGGGGAGCTGTTTTTT.

This clone was counted only a few times. The V gene is TRBV12-5, the J gene TRBJ1-2, with 7 bases aligning to TRBD1. The CDR3 spans 16 residues. Germline V lookup: CDR1 LGHNT, CDR2 FRNRAP. V was pared by 3 bases and J by 4 bases, with 11 bases of the junction left unmatched. CDR3 sequence (DNA): TGTGCTAGTGGTTTCATGACAGGGCTAATCTTCTATGGCTACACCTTC. This translates into CASGFMTGLIFYGYTF. Filled out from reference TRBV12-5 and TRBJ1-2, the complete variable domain reads DARVTQTPRHKVTEMGQEVTMRCQPILGHNTVFWYRQTMMQGLELLAYFRNRAPLDDSGMPKDRFSAEMPDATLATLKIQPSEPRDSAVYFCASGFMTGLIFYGYTFGSGTRLTVV.

This clone has just a few counts. The genes are TRBV24-1 and TRBJ2-2; 8 positions match TRBD2. Germline lookup yields CDR1 KGHDR and CDR2 SFDVKD. After removal of 2 bases from V and 6 bases from J, the junction contained 7 bases not matched to a gene. CDR3 size: 16 residues. CDR3 amino acids: CATSDYGAGGPGELFF. For the CDR3, the DNA is TGTGCCACCAGTGATTACGGTGCGGGGGGCCCCGGGGAGCTGTTTTTT.

The rearrangement joins TRBV12-5 to TRBJ1-5, with no clear D. CDR3 size: 17 residues. V lost 0 bases to trimming and J lost 2 bases, with 14 bases between them. Germline values: CDR1 LGHNT, CDR2 FRNRAP. As DNA, the CDR3 is TGTGCTAGTGGTTTGGTACTCGGGATGGGCGGCAATCAGCCCCAGCATTTT. This sequence encodes CASGLVLGMGGNQPQHF.

The chain couples TRBV20-1 to TRBJ1-1, with no clear D. This CDR3 contains 11 residues. CDR1 and CDR2 from the germline V gene are DFQATT and SNEGSKA (reference sequence). Trimming pared 6 bases from V and 1 base from J, leaving 6 bases between. The DNA of the CDR3 is TGCAGTGCGTCCAAGAACACTGAAGCTTTCTTT. Protein sequence: CSASKNTEAFF.

V gene TRBV5-1 combines with J gene TRBJ1-2, with TRBD1 as a possible D gene (6 bases). Germline V gene data show CDR1 as SGHRS and CDR2 as YFSETQ. The CDR3 is made up of 14 amino acids. V shed 4 bases and J shed 2 bases, with 12 bases lying between them. The CDR3 region has the DNA TGCGCCAGCAGCCCCGGACAGATAAACTATGGCTACACCTTC. It yields the protein CASSPGQINYGYTF.

V usage is TRBV30 and J usage is TRBJ1-6; the match to TRBD1 covers 7 bases. Germline V gene data show CDR1 as GTSNPN and CDR2 as SVGIG (reference sequence). J gave up 7 bases and V 3 bases, and 12 bases lay outside the gene matches. This CDR3 is 16 amino acids long. In nucleotides, the CDR3 is TGTGCCTGGAGCGTCCAGGGGGGAAACGGGAATTCACCCCTCCACTTT. This gives the protein CAWSVQGGNGNSPLHF.

This rearrangement joins TRBV6-2 or TRBV6-3 to TRBJ2-5; 7 bases are a match to TRBD2. Germline CDR1 and CDR2: MNHEY and SVGEGT. The CDR3 has 13 amino acids. V gave up 6 bases and J gave up 4 bases; unmatched junction bases: 5. The CDR3 coding sequence is TGTGCCAGCAGCCCAGCTAGCGGAGAGACCCAGTACTTC. It yields the protein CASSPASGETQYF.

This chain connects TRBV5-1 to TRBJ2-7; D is possibly TRBD2 (6 bases). This CDR3 region has 13 residues. Germline assignment: CDR1 SGHRS and CDR2 YFSETQ. Trimming removed 9 bases from V and 3 bases from J, with 16 bases in between. The CDR3 is CATSRDFNYEQYF. CDR3 sequence (DNA): TGCGCCACCAGTCGGGACTTTAACTACGAGCAGTACTTC.

The chain recombines TRBV27 with TRBJ2-3; 9 bases align to TRBD2. The V gene end was trimmed by 8 bases and the J gene end by 9 bases; junction bases not matched to a gene: 15. Germline loops: CDR1 MNHEY, CDR2 SMNVEV (reference sequence). The CDR3 consists of 15 residues. CDR3 nucleotides: TGTGCCAGCTCTTTTGTCAGCGGGGGGCTGGGGACGCAGTATTTT. It specifies CASSFVSGGLGTQYF.

The V call is TRBV6-6, the J call TRBJ2-7, with D unresolved. Per the germline V gene, CDR1 is MNHNY and CDR2 is SVGAGI (reference sequence). CDR3 length: 14 residues. V shed 6 bases and J shed 0 bases, with 12 bases lying between them. CDR3 nucleotide sequence: TGTGCCAGCAGCCCTACGGGTGGCTCCTACGAGCAGTACTTC. It specifies CASSPTGGSYEQYF.

V and J are TRBV5-8 and TRBJ1-2, with D unclear. Trimming took off 2 bases at V and 0 bases at J, with 14 bases between the two ends. The CDR3 consists of 16 residues. CDR1 and CDR2 (germline): SGHTS, YDEGEE. CDR3 sequence: CASSFPRGGPNYGYTF. Written as DNA, the CDR3 is TGTGCCAGCAGCTTTCCCCGAGGCGGGCCTAACTATGGCTACACCTTC.

This chain connects TRBV5-1 to TRBJ1-1; D is ambiguous. The germline V gene has CDR1 SGHRS and CDR2 YFSETQ. V lost 0 bases, J lost 6 bases, and 12 bases lay in between. The CDR3 is 14 amino acids. The CDR3 sequence: CASSLVSGISEAFF. The CDR3 DNA follows: TGCGCCAGCAGCTTGGTGTCGGGGATCTCTGAAGCTTTCTTT.

J is TRBJ2-1 and V is TRBV28; 10 nucleotides match TRBD2. The V gene end was trimmed by 7 bases and the J gene end by 2 bases; junction bases not matched to a gene: 2. This CDR3 comprises 14 residues. The germline V gene encodes CDR1 MDHEN and CDR2 SYDVKM. CDR3 DNA: TGTGCCAGCACTAGCGGGGGTCCCTACAATGAGCAGTTCTTC. Protein: CASTSGGPYNEQFF.

V and J are TRBV3-1 (or the pseudogene TRBV3-2) and TRBJ2-7; TRBD2 aligns across 11 bases. This CDR3 comprises 15 residues. The J segment lost 4 bases and the V segment lost 3 bases, leaving 5 bases of the junction unmatched. The germline CDR1 and CDR2 sequences are LGHDT and YNNKEL (reference sequence). Here the CDR3 reads CASSHWLAGGYEQYF. DNA for the CDR3: TGTGCCAGCAGCCATTGGCTAGCGGGGGGTTACGAGCAGTACTTC.